Each of the 20 T cell receptor beta chains below was sequenced from the same sample in a study of blood T cell repertoires in COVID-19. Some clones are missing from TCRdb's copy, which holds only in-frame ones; the method was immunoSEQ multiplex PCR. The data hold more than 85,000 clones, with approximately 86% observed a single time. Material: peripheral blood. The receptors were sampled from a woman aged 45-65 years with COVID-19, enrolled during active disease.

This clone was counted a single time. V and J are TRBV6-5 and TRBJ1-5; 7 bases are shared with TRBD1. Germline V gene sequence: CDR1 MNHEY, CDR2 SVGAGI. J was trimmed by 7 bases and V by 5 bases; bases with no gene match: 5. CDR3 length: 13 residues. CDR3 sequence reads: CASSTQGEQPQHF. The CDR3 bases are TGTGCCAGCAGTACTCAGGGGGAACAGCCCCAGCATTTT.

The V gene is TRBV28, the J gene TRBJ2-3; the match to TRBD1 covers 10 bases. Germline CDR1 reads MDHEN; CDR2 reads SYDVKM. Trimming cost V 7 bases and J 1 base; bases outside gene matches: 14. This CDR3 comprises 18 residues. This chain's CDR3 is CASNPSYGTGDGTDTQYF. DNA for the CDR3: TGTGCCAGCAACCCCTCCTATGGGACAGGGGATGGCACAGATACGCAGTATTTT.

The chain recombines TRBV24-1 with TRBJ1-1; possible D gene TRBD1, 6 bases. CDR1 and CDR2 from the germline V gene are KGHDR and SFDVKD. Trimming took 6 bases from V and 1 from J, leaving 8 bases between them. The CDR3 has 13 amino acids. CDR3 residues: CATSNRENTEAFF. Written as DNA, the CDR3 is TGTGCCACCAGTAACAGGGAGAACACTGAAGCTTTCTTT.

This rearrangement joins TRBV7-3 to TRBJ2-7, with a tentative D call TRBD1 (5 bases). The CDR3 is 16 residues long. V gave up 2 bases and J gave up 2 bases, with 16 bases separating them. Germline values: CDR1 SGHTA, CDR2 FQGTGA. The CDR3 sequence: CASSLFRQTAAYEQYF. The CDR3 DNA reads as TGTGCCAGCAGCTTATTCCGACAGACAGCTGCCTACGAGCAGTACTTC.

V gene TRBV3-1 (or the pseudogene TRBV3-2) combines with J gene TRBJ2-3; 13 bases map to TRBD2. The CDR3 has 16 residues. Germline V gene lookup returns CDR1 LGHDT and CDR2 YNNKEL (reference sequence). The junction had 10 bases not matched to a gene; V was cut back by 4 bases and J by 9 bases. The DNA for the CDR3 is TGTGCCAGCAGCCTCACGGGACTAGCGGGGCGGGGGACGCAGTATTTT. This sequence encodes CASSLTGLAGRGTQYF.

The chain couples TRBV28 to TRBJ1-4; 9 nucleotides agree with TRBD1. CDR1 and CDR2 (germline): MDHEN, SYDVKM. CDR3 length: 15 residues. Unmatched junction bases numbered 11, after V lost 5 bases and J lost 10 bases. In DNA, the CDR3 is TGTGCCAGCAGTGTCCGGACAGGGGAACTCTCAAAACTGTTTTTT. It is translated as CASSVRTGELSKLFF.

The chain couples TRBV28 to TRBJ2-7, with 12 bases aligning to TRBD2. The junction had 10 bases not matched to a gene; V was cut back by 6 bases and J by 7 bases. This CDR3 has 15 residues. Per the germline V gene, CDR1 is MDHEN and CDR2 is SYDVKM. CDR3 in amino acids: CASRPASGGAKEQYF. CDR3 DNA: TGTGCCAGCAGGCCGGCTAGCGGGGGGGCCAAAGAGCAGTACTTC.

This clone was recorded once. The V and J genes are TRBV4-1 and TRBJ2-7, with a tentative D call TRBD2 (6 bases). Germline V CDR1 and CDR2: MGHRA, YSYEKL. V dropped 7 bases and J dropped 3 bases, with 13 bases sitting between them. The CDR3 runs to 13 residues. CDR3 residues: CASKGVGGYEQYF. The DNA of the CDR3 is TGCGCCAGCAAGGGTGTGGGGGGCTACGAGCAGTACTTC.

This clone was counted only a few times. The chain recombines TRBV19 with TRBJ1-1; D might be TRBD1 (5 bases). CDR3 length: 13 amino acids. Trimming took 6 bases from V and 3 from J, leaving 11 bases between them. Per the germline V gene, CDR1 is LNHDA and CDR2 is SQIVND (reference sequence). This CDR3 reads CASRRTGDTEAFF. Written as DNA, the CDR3 is TGTGCCAGTAGAAGGACGGGGGACACTGAAGCTTTCTTT.

The chain has TRBV6-1 and TRBJ2-7, with 7 bases that match TRBD1. Germline CDR1 MNHNS, CDR2 SASEGT. V trimming: 1 base; J trimming: 5 bases; junction bases outside the gene matches: 8. The CDR3 contains 15 residues. CDR3 nucleotides: TGTGCCAGCAGTGAAGGTGGGACAGATATAGACGAGCAGTACTTC. Encoded protein: CASSEGGTDIDEQYF.

The rearrangement uses TRBV7-2 and TRBJ2-1; no definite D call. CDR3 length: 15 residues. Deletions cut 6 bases from V and 0 bases from J, with 12 bases between. Germline V gives CDR1 SGHTA, CDR2 FQGNSA. The CDR3 protein is CASSFDISSYNEQFF. The CDR3 nucleotides read TGTGCCAGCAGTTTTGACATTAGCTCCTACAATGAGCAGTTCTTC.

This rearrangement joins TRBV20-1 to TRBJ1-4; D is unresolved. From germline, CDR1 is DFQATT and CDR2 SNEGSKA (reference sequence). Trimming took off 3 bases at V and 6 bases at J, with 11 bases between the two ends. This CDR3 region has 13 residues. The CDR3 bases are TGCAGTGCTAGTATCGGGATCTATGAAAAACTGTTTTTT. It is translated as CSASIGIYEKLFF.

This sequence joins TRBV2 and TRBJ2-1, with D possibly TRBD2 on 7 matching bases. Germline-derived CDR1 and CDR2 are SNHLY and FYNNEI. Trimming removed 6 bases at V and 10 bases at J, with 19 bases between. This CDR3 comprises 14 residues. CDR3 nucleotide sequence: TGTGCCAGCAGGGGGGCTAGCGGACTTACCGAGCAGTTCTTC. As protein: CASRGASGLTEQFF.

The genes are TRBV7-2 and TRBJ2-5, with 13 bases lining up with TRBD2. After removal of 2 bases from V and 5 bases from J, the junction contained 5 bases not matched to a gene. Germline V gene lookup returns CDR1 SGHTA and CDR2 FQGNSA. The CDR3 has 16 residues. CDR3 loop: CASSLKLAGGLETQYF. As DNA, the CDR3 is TGTGCCAGCAGCTTAAAACTAGCGGGGGGGCTGGAGACCCAGTACTTC.

The chain recombines TRBV27 with TRBJ2-2, with D perhaps TRBD2 (5 bases). V lost 6 bases and J 4 bases, leaving 12 bases between the germline ends. The germline gives CDR1 MNHEY, CDR2 SMNVEV (reference sequence). This CDR3 spans 14 amino acids. The CDR3 here is CASRVRLSTGELFF. The CDR3 nucleotides are TGTGCCAGCAGGGTGCGACTAAGCACCGGGGAGCTGTTTTTT.

This chain joins TRBV6-6 and TRBJ1-6; 8 nucleotides line up with TRBD1. The ends lost 5 bases at V and 5 bases at J; junction bases unmatched: 8. The germline CDR1 and CDR2 sequences are MNHNY and SVGAGI (reference sequence). This CDR3 spans 16 amino acids. The CDR3 DNA reads TGTGCCAGCAGTCCACGGACAGGGAGGGATAATTCACCCCTCCACTTT. Protein product: CASSPRTGRDNSPLHF.

This chain joins TRBV30 and TRBJ2-5, with a possible D match to TRBD1 (5 bases). V shed 4 bases and J shed 3 bases, with 15 bases lying between them. CDR1 and CDR2 from the germline V gene are GTSNPN and SVGIG (reference sequence). The CDR3 consists of 14 residues. The CDR3, as DNA: TGTGCCTGGACGCCCTGGGGCATCGAAGAGACCCAGTACTTC. This encodes CAWTPWGIEETQYF.

The rearrangement links TRBV10-3 to TRBJ2-5; TRBD2 is a possible D gene (6 bases). Per the germline V gene, CDR1 is ENHRY and CDR2 is SYGVKD. This CDR3 is built from 14 residues. V was shortened by 3 bases and J by 2 bases, with 10 bases between the two germline ends. The CDR3 is CAISDMGGQETQYF. The CDR3 coding sequence is TGTGCCATCAGTGACATGGGGGGACAAGAGACCCAGTACTTC.

The V gene is TRBV7-2, the J gene TRBJ1-4, with 8 bases fitting TRBD1. This CDR3 is built from 13 residues. V dropped 3 bases and J dropped 11; count of bases not matched to a gene: 5. Germline CDR1 is SGHTA and CDR2 is FQGNSA. The CDR3 DNA reads TGTGCCAGCAGCTTTCAGGGGGCGCCGAAACTGTTTTTT. Its translation is CASSFQGAPKLFF.

The V gene is TRBV7-6, the J gene TRBJ2-3; 11 nucleotides agree with TRBD2. J was trimmed by 3 bases and V by 5 bases; bases with no gene match: 16. The CDR3 length is 19 residues. Germline V gives CDR1 SGHVS, CDR2 FNYEAQ. CDR3 bases: TGTGCCAGCAGCCCAGGGGCGTATAGCGGGGGGGCCGATACAGATACGCAGTATTTT. Its protein is CASSPGAYSGGADTDTQYF.